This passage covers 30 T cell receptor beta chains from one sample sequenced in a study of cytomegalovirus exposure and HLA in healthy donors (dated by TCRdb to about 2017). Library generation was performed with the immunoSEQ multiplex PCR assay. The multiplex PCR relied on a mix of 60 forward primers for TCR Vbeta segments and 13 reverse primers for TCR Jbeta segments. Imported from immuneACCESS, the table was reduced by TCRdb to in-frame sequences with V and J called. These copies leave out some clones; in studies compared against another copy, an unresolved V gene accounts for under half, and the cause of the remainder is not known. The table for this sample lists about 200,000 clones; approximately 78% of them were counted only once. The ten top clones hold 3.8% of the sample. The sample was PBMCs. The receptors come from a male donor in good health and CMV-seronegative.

The CDR3 loop reads CASSVTGQLNTEAFF. The CDR3, as DNA: TGTGCCAGCAGCGTAACGGGACAACTGAACACTGAAGCTTTCTTT. This chain links TRBV9 with TRBJ1-1; possibly TRBD1 for D (6 bases). The CDR3 sequence is 15 residues long. V lost 1 base to trimming and J lost 0 bases, with 10 bases between them. In germline, CDR1 is SGDLS, CDR2 YYNGEE.

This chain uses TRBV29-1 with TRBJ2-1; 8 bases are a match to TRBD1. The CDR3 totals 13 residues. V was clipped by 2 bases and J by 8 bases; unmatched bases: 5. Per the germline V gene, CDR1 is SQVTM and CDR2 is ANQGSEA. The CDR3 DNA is TGCAGCGTTGAAAGGGCAGGGGGCGATGAGCAGTTCTTC. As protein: CSVERAGGDEQFF.

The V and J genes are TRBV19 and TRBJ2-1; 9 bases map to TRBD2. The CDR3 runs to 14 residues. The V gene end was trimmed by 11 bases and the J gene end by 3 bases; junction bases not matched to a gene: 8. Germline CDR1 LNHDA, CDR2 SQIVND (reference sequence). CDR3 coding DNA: TGTGCCTCCCAGCGGACTAGCGACTACAATGAGCAGTTCTTC. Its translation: CASQRTSDYNEQFF.

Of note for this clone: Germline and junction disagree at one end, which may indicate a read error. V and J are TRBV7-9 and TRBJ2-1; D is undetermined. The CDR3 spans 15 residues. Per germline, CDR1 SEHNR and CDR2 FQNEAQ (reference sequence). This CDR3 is CASSRSWSSYNERFF. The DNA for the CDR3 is TGTGCCAGCAGCCGCTCGTGGAGCTCCTACAATGAGCGGTTCTTC. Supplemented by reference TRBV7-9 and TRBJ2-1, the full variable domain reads DTGVSQNPRHKITKRGQNVTFRCDPISEHNRLYWYRQTLGQGPEFLTYFQNEAQLEKSRLLSDRFSAERPKGSFSTLEIQRTEQGDSAMYLCASSRSWSSYNERFFGPGTRLTVL.

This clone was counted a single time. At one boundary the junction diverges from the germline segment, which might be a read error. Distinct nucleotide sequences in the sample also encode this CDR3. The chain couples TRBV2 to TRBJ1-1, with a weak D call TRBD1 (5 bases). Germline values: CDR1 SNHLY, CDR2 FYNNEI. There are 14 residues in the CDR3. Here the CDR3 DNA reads TGTGCCAGCAGTGAAGAAGGGGCGTACACTGAGGCTTTCTTT. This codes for CASSEEGAYTEAFF.

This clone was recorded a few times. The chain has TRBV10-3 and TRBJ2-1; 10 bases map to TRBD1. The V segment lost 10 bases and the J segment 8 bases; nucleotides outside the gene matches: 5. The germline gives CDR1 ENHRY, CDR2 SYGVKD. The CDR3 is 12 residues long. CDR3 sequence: CATLDRGHEQFF. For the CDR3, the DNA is TGTGCCACCCTCGACAGGGGGCATGAGCAGTTCTTC.

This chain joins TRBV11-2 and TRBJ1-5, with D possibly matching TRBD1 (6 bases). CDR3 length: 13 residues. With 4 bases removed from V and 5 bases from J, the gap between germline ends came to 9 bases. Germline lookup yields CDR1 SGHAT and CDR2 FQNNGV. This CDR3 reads CASSWTDDQPQHF. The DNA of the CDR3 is TGTGCCAGCAGCTGGACAGACGATCAGCCCCAGCATTTT.

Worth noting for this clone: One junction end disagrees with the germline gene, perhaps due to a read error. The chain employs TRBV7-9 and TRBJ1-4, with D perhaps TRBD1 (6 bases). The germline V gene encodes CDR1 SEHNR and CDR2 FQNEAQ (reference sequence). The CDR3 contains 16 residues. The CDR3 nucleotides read TGTTCCAGCAGCTTAATGGGGGCGATAACTAATGAAAAACTGTTTTTT. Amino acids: CSSSLMGAITNEKLFF.

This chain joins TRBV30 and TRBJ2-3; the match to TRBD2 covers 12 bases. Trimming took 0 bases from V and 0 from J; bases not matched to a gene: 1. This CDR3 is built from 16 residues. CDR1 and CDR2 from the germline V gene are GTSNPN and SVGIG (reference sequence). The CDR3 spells CAWSVGLAGSTDTQYF. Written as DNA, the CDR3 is TGTGCCTGGAGTGTAGGACTAGCGGGGAGCACAGATACGCAGTATTTT.

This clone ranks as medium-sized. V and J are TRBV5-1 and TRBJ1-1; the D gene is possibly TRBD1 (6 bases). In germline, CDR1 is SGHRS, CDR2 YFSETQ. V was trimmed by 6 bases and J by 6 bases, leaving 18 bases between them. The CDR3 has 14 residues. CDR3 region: CASNQGGARAEAFF. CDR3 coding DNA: TGCGCCAGCAACCAAGGGGGGGCGCGGGCTGAAGCTTTCTTT.

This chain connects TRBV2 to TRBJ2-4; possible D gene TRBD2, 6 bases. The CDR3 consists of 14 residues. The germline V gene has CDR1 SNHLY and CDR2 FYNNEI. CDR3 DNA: TGTGCATGGAGGGAGGAGTTAGCCAAAAACATTCAGTACTTC. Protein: CAWREELAKNIQYF.

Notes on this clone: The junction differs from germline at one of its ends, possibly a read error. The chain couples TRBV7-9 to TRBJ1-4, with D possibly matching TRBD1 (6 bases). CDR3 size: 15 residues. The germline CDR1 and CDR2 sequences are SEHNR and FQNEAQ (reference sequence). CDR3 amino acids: CSSSLAGASGEKLFF. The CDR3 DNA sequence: TGTTCCAGCAGCTTAGCGGGGGCGAGTGGTGAAAAACTGTTTTTT.

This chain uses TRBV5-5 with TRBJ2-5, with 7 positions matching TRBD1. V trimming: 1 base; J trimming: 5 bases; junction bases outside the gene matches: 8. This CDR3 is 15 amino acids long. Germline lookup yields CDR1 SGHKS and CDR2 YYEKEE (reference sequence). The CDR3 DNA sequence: TGTGCCAGCAGCTTGCCCCCGACAGGGCGGGAGACCCAGTACTTC. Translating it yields CASSLPPTGRETQYF.

For the CDR3, the DNA is TGCGCCAGCAGCTTTTCCTCACTAGCGGGAATTGACAATGAGCAGTTCTTC. It encodes CASSFSSLAGIDNEQFF. The gene calls are TRBV5-1 and TRBJ2-1; TRBD2 aligns across 10 bases. V dropped 2 bases and J dropped 5; count of bases not matched to a gene: 10. The CDR3 length is 17 residues. Looked up from germline, CDR1 is SGHRS and CDR2 is YFSETQ.

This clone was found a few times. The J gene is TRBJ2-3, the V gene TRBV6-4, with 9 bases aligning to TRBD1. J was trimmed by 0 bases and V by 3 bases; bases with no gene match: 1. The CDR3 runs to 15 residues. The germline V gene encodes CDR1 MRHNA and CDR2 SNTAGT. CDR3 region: CASSEGTGSTDTQYF. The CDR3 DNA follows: TGTGCCAGCAGTGAGGGGACAGGGAGCACAGATACGCAGTATTTT.

In nucleotides, the CDR3 is TGTGCCAGCAGCAAAGCCCCTATAACAGGGGATTCCTACAATGAGCAGTTCTTC. This translates into CASSKAPITGDSYNEQFF. The chain is built from TRBV21-1 and TRBJ2-1; no DNA check was done on the table's D call, TRBD1. TRBV21-1 is a pseudogene locus. The CDR3 is 18 amino acids.

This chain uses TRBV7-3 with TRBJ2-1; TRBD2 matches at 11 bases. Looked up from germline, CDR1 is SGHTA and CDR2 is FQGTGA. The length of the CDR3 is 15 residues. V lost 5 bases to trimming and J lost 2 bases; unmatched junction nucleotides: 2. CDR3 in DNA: TGTGCCAGCAGCCAGACTAGCGGGGCCTACAATGAGCAGTTCTTC. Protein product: CASSQTSGAYNEQFF.

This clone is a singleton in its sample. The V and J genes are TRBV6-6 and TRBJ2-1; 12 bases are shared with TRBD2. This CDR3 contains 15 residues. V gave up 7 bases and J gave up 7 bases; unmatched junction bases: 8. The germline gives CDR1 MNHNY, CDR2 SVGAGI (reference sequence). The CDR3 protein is CASILASGGGNEQFF. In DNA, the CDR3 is TGTGCCAGCATCCTTGCTAGCGGGGGGGGGAATGAGCAGTTCTTC.

CDR3 in DNA: TGTGCCAGCAGCGTAGCCTGGACAGGGACCGGGGAGCTGTTTTTT. This sequence encodes CASSVAWTGTGELFF. The V and J genes are TRBV9 and TRBJ2-2, with 8 positions matching TRBD1. The V and J ends lost 0 bases and 5 bases, in that order; junction bases with no gene match: 3. The CDR3 runs 15 residues. Germline assignment: CDR1 SGDLS and CDR2 YYNGEE.

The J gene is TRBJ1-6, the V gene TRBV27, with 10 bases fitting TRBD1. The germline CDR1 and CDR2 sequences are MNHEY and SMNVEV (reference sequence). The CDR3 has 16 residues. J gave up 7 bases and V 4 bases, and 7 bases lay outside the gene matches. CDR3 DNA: TGTGCCAGCAGTTCAAGACCGGGACAGGGGAATTCACCCCTCCACTTT. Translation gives CASSSRPGQGNSPLHF.

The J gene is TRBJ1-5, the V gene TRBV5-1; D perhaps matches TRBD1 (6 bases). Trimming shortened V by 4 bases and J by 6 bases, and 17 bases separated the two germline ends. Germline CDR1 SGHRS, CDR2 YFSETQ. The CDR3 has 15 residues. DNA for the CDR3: TGCGCCAGCAGCCCCCGGGGGGGCCTGGGTCAGCCCCAGCATTTT. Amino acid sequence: CASSPRGGLGQPQHF.

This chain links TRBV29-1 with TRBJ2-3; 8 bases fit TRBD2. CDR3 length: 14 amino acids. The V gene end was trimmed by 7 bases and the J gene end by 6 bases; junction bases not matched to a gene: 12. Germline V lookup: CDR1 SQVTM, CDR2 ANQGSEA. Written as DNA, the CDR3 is TGCAGCGCCCGAGGGGGGACGGGGGGGGATACGCAGTATTTT. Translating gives CSARGGTGGDTQYF.

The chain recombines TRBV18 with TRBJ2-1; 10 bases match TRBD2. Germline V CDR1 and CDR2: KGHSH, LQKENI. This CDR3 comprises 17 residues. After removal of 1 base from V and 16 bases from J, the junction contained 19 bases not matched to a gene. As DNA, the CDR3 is TGTGCCAGCTCACCACGATTATCTAGCGGGAGTGGGGGATACAGTTTCTTC. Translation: CASSPRLSSGSGGYSFF.

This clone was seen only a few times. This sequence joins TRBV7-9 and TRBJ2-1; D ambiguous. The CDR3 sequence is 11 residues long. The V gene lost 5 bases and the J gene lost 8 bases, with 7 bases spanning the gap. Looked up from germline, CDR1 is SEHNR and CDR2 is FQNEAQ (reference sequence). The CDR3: CASSPLYEQFF. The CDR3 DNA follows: TGTGCCAGCAGCCCCCTTTATGAGCAGTTCTTC.

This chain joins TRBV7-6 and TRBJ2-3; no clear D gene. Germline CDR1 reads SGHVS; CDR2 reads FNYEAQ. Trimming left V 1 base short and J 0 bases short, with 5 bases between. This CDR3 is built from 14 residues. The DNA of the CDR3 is TGTGCCAGCAGCTTAGATCCTAGCACAGATACGCAGTATTTT. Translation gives CASSLDPSTDTQYF.

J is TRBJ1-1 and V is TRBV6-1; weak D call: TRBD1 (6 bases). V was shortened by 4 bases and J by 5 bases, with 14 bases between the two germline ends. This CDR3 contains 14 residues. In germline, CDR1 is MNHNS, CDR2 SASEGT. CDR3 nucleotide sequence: TGTGCCAGCAGTGCAACAGGGTTGGGGACTGAAGCTTTCTTT. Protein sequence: CASSATGLGTEAFF.

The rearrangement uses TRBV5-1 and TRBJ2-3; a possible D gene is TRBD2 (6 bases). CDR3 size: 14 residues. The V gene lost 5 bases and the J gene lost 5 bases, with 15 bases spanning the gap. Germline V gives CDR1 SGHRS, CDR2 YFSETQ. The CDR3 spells CASRLAGGVDTQYF. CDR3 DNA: TGCGCCAGCAGACTAGCAGGAGGGGTAGATACGCAGTATTTT.

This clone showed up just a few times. The CDR3 sequence is CASSARGHSYEQYF. CDR3 nucleotide sequence: TGTGCCAGCAGTGCCAGGGGGCACTCCTACGAGCAGTACTTC. The genes are TRBV2 and TRBJ2-7; 8 nucleotides align to TRBD1. The CDR3 runs to 14 residues. V shed 4 bases, J shed 0 bases, and the junction held 2 bases outside the gene matches. The germline V gene has CDR1 SNHLY and CDR2 FYNNEI. Supplemented by reference TRBV2 and TRBJ2-7, the full variable domain reads EPEVTQTPSHQVTQMGQEVILRCVPISNHLYFYWYRQILGQKVEFLVSFYNNEISEKSEIFDDQFSVERPDGSNFTLKIRSTKLEDSAMYFCASSARGHSYEQYFGPGTRLTVT.

DNA of the CDR3: TGTGCCAGTGCAACAGGGGGCTATGGCTACACCTTC. Residues: CASATGGYGYTF. The gene calls are TRBV19 and TRBJ1-2, with 8 bases that match TRBD1. J lost 4 bases, V lost 8 bases, and 3 bases had no gene match. This CDR3 spans 12 amino acids. CDR1 and CDR2 (germline): LNHDA, SQIVND (reference sequence).

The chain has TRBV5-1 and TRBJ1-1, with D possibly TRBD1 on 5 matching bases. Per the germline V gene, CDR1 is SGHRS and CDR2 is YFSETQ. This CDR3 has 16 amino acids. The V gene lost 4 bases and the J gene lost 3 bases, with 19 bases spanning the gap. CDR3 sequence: CASSPFLRVEDTEAFF. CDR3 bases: TGCGCCAGCAGCCCCTTTCTCAGGGTAGAGGACACTGAAGCTTTCTTT.